This is a list of T cell receptor beta chains from one sample in a study of OX40 agonist ivuxolimab in advanced cancers. TCRdb's table, derived via immunoSEQ multiplex PCR, lists solely in-frame clones and lacks some. This table has approximately 40,000 clones, 70% to 90% appearing once. Sequencing was performed on CD4+ or CD8+ T cells sorted from blood, taken in a trial of the OX40 agonist ivuxolimab. These TCRs come from an adult with an advanced solid tumor such as melanoma, head and neck, liver or kidney cancer. The CDR3 runs from the conserved cysteine through the conserved F or W.

V	J	CDR3
TRBV19	NA	CASSIGAGQYEQYF
TRBV12-5	TRBJ1-1	CASGFLLSSLMNTEAFF
TRBV5-1	TRBJ2-5	CASSWNQETQYF
TRBV7-8	TRBJ1-4	CASSLAGTGGNEKLFF
TRBV4-2	TRBJ2-1	CASRPSGTEYNEQFF
TRBV6-5	TRBJ2-5	CASRPTGGSETQYF
TRBV5-4	TRBJ1-1	CASSLKVGGEAFF
TRBV9	TRBJ1-1	CASSAETMNTEAFF
TRBV9	TRBJ2-1	CASSVEGFSYNEQFF
TRBV2	TRBJ1-2	CASSPLGGYGYTF
TRBV27	TRBJ1-2	CASRTGGGGYTF
TRBV4-3	TRBJ2-1	CASSLRLAAIDNEQFF
TRBV9	TRBJ1-3	CASSVEGSFSSGNTIYF
TRBV4-1	TRBJ2-7	CASSPQGVNEQYF
TRBV11-3	TRBJ2-7	CASSSSGTGNILRAYEQYF
TRBV4-1	TRBJ1-6	CASSQGHRGFLPLHF
TRBV13	TRBJ2-2	CASSPNSNTGELFF